Described below is a single TCR beta chain sequence and its context. Its antigen remains unidentified. The donors were members of the approximately 120-subject validation cohort (separate from the roughly 700-subject first cohort). The data originate from a study of cytomegalovirus exposure and HLA in healthy donors. The assay was immunoSEQ multiplex PCR, and TCRdb's table has in-frame clones only and misses some. The sample contains about 100,000 clones, around 85% of which appear only once. Study results and limitations: TCR clusters originating in the first cohort tended to co-occur in the approximately 130 validation repertoires, according to a later analysis. Reports credit the classifier with highly specific, highly sensitive diagnosis of cytomegalovirus status. A list of about 180 TCR beta chains associated with cytomegalovirus was given.

This clonotype was obtained from a young woman in good health and CMV-seronegative. Sequenced sample: PBMCs.

CDR3 in DNA: TGTGCCTGGAGTTGGAGGACTAGCGGGGTCACAGATACGCAGTATTTT. Residues: CAWSWRTSGVTDTQYF. The chain combines TRBV30 with TRBJ2-3; 12 nucleotides line up with TRBD2. CDR1 is GTSNPN and CDR2 is SVGIG in the germline V gene (reference sequence). The CDR3 is made up of 16 amino acids. The ends lost 2 bases at V and 2 bases at J; junction bases unmatched: 5. Full variable domain (rest looked up from reference TRBV30 and TRBJ2-3): SQTIHQWPATLVQPVGSPLSLECTVEGTSNPNLYWYRQAAGRGLQLLFYSVGIGQISSEVPQNLSASRPQDRQFILSSKKLLLSDSGFYLCAWSWRTSGVTDTQYFGPGTRLTVL.